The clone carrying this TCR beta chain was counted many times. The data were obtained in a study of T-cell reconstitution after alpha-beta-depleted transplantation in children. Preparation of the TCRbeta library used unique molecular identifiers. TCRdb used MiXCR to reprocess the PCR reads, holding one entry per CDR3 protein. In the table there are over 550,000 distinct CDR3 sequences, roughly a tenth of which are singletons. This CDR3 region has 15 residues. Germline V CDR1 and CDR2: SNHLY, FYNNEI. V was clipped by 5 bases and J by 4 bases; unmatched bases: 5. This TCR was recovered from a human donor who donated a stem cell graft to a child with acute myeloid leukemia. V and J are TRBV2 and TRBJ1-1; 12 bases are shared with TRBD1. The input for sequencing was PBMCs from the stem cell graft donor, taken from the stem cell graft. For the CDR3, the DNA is TGTGCCAGCAGTCGGGACAGGGGGCAAGGCACTGAAGCTTTCTTT. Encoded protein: CASSRDRGQGTEAFF.